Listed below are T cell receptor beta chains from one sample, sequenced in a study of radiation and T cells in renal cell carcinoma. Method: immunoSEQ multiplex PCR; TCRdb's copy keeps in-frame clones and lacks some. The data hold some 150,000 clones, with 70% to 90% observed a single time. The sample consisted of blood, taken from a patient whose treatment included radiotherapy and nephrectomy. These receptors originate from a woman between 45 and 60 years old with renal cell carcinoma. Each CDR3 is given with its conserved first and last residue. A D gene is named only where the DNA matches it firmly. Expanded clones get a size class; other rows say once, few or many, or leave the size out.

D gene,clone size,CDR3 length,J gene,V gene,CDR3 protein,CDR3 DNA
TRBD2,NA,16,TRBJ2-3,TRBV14,CASSPLTAGVTDTQYF,TGTGCCAGCAGCCCCTTGACTGCGGGAGTCACAGATACGCAGTATTTT
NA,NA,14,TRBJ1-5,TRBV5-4,CASSLLGSNQPQHF,TGTGCCAGCAGCCTCCTGGGTAGCAATCAGCCCCAGCATTTT
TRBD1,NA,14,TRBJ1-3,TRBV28,CASSFTGGGNTIYF,TGTGCCAGCAGTTTTACAGGGGGAGGAAACACCATATATTTT
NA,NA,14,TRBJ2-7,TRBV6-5,CASSPRLGSYEQYF,TGTGCCAGCAGTCCCCGACTGGGTTCATACGAGCAGTACTTC
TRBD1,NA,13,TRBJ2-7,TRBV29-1,CSPDRGPTYEQYF,TGCAGCCCAGACAGGGGGCCCACCTACGAGCAGTACTTC
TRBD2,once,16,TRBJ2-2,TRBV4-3,CASSRVGLSNTGELFF,TGCGCCAGCAGCCGAGTGGGACTATCAAACACCGGGGAGCTGTTTTTT
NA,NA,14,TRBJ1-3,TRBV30,CAVEKFTGGNTIYF,TGTGCTGTAGAGAAGTTCACGGGCGGAAACACCATATATTTT
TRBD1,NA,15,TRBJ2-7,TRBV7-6,CASSLSTGGLHEQYF,TGTGCCAGCAGCTTATCCACAGGGGGACTCCACGAGCAGTACTTC
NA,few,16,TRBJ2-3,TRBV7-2,CASSSPATPSTDTQYF,TGTGCCAGCAGCTCCCCGGCGACACCCAGCACAGATACGCAGTATTTT
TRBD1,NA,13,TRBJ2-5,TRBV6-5,CATLDRVQETQYF,TGTGCCACTTTAGACAGGGTCCAAGAGACCCAGTACTTC
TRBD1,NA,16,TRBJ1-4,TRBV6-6,CASKRNPGTGYEKLFF,TGTGCCAGCAAACGAAATCCCGGGACAGGGTATGAAAAACTGTTTTTT
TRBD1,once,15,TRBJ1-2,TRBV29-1,CSVEERDRGFSGYTF,TGCAGCGTTGAAGAGAGGGACAGGGGATTCTCTGGCTACACCTTC
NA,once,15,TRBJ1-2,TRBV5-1,CASSLDTGQGYGYTF,TGCGCCAGCAGCTTGGATACGGGGCAAGGCTATGGCTACACCTTC
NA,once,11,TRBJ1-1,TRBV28,CASTYGLEAFF,TGTGCCAGCACCTACGGGCTTGAAGCTTTCTTT
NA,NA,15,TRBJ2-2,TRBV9,CASSVGSVGTGELFF,TGTGCCAGCAGCGTAGGATCTGTCGGCACCGGGGAGCTGTTTTTT
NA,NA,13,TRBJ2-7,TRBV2,CASSVVASYEQYF,TGTGCCAGCAGTGTGGTGGCTTCCTACGAGCAGTACTTC
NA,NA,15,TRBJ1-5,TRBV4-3,CASSQGLRSNQPQHF,TGCGCCAGCAGCCAAGGGCTGCGCTCCAATCAGCCCCAGCATTTT
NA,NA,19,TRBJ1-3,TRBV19,CASSPRAVTPDTSGNTIYF,TGTGCCAGTAGTCCCCGGGCAGTGACCCCAGACACATCTGGAAACACCATATATTTT
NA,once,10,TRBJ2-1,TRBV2,CASKVNEQFF,TGTGCCAGCAAAGTCAATGAGCAGTTCTTC
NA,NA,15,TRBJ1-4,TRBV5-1,CASRESQGTNEKLFF,TGCGCCAGCAGGGAGTCACAGGGAACTAATGAAAAACTGTTTTTT
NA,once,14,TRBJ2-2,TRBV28,CASSLFTGTGELFF,TGTGCCAGCAGTTTATTCACAGGGACCGGGGAGCTGTTTTTT
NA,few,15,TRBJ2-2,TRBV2,CASKIRLLGTGELFF,TGTGCCAGTAAGATCAGGTTGTTGGGCACCGGGGAGCTGTTTTTT
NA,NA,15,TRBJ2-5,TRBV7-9,CASSPPRDNQETQYF,TGTGCCAGCAGCCCCCCTCGGGACAACCAAGAGACCCAGTACTTC
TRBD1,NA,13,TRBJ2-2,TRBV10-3,CAISGTGTGELFF,TGTGCCATCAGTGGGACAGGGACCGGGGAGCTGTTTTTT
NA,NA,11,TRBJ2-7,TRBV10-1,CASSGQYEQYF,TGCGCCAGCAGCGGACAGTACGAGCAGTACTTC
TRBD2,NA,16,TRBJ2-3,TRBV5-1,CASSLGPAGDTDTQYF,TGCGCCAGCAGCTTGGGTCCGGCGGGAGACACAGATACGCAGTATTTT
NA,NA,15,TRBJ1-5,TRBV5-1,CASSFDGSTNQPQHF,TGCGCCAGCAGCTTTGACGGGAGCACAAATCAGCCCCAGCATTTT
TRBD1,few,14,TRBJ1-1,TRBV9,CASSLTGVGTEAFF,TGTGCCAGCAGCCTAACAGGGGTTGGAACTGAAGCTTTCTTT
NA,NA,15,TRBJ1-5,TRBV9,CASSVDGQGNQPQHF,TGTGCCAGCAGCGTAGATGGGCAGGGCAATCAGCCCCAGCATTTT